Following are 16 T cell receptor beta chains from one sample sequenced in a study of human T cells and chemical hapten exposure. TCRdb reanalysed the RACE reads using MiXCR and keeps one entry per CDR3 protein. The repertoire holds 130,000 or so distinct CDR3 sequences, with about 8.2% as singletons. Time point reported: healthy volunteer bleed at 2 weeks. Blood, whole and unfractionated, served as the source for total RNA extraction. The source material was whole blood. All receptors come from a male donor in good health. Some clones in this sample may be carry-over from other donors' samples.

In regard to this clonotype: A much larger clone differs by one base, so this may be a read error. The genes are TRBV29-1 and TRBJ1-5; the match to TRBD1 covers 7 bases. This CDR3 is built from 13 residues. Germline loops: CDR1 SQVTM, CDR2 ANQGSEA. The CDR3 coding sequence is TGCAGCGTTGGCAGGGGGTGCAACCAGCCCCAGCATTTT. This encodes CSVGRGCNQPQHF. Using reference TRBV29-1 and TRBJ1-5 for the parts outside the CDR3, the full variable domain is SAVISQKPSRDICQRGTSLTIQCQVDSQVTMMFWYRQQPGQSLTLIATANQGSEATYESGFVIDKFPISRPNLTFSTLTVSNMSPEDSSIYLCSVGRGCNQPQHFGDGTRLSIL.

The V and J genes are TRBV7-6 and TRBJ2-1, with 10 nucleotides matching TRBD2. V lost 5 bases and J lost 0; bases outside the gene matches: 7. CDR1 SGHVS and CDR2 FNYEAQ come from the germline V gene. CDR3 size: 17 residues. In DNA form, the CDR3 reads TGTGCCAGCAGCGTTGAGCCTAGCGGGGGCTCCTACAATGAGCAGTTCTTC. It codes for CASSVEPSGGSYNEQFF.

This clonotype was counted many times. The rearrangement links TRBV20-1 to TRBJ2-3, with TRBD2 matching 10 bases. The CDR3 sequence is 14 residues long. Per the germline V gene, CDR1 is DFQATT and CDR2 is SNEGSKA (reference sequence). V shed 5 bases and J 5 bases; nucleotides not matched to a gene: 7. Here the CDR3 reads CSAPLLAGLDTQYF. The DNA for the CDR3 is TGCAGTGCTCCGCTACTAGCGGGATTAGATACGCAGTATTTT.

This clonotype was seen more than once but under ten times. CDR3 DNA sequence: TGTGCCAGCAGTCTCGGGTCAGCCCCTGCAACTAATGAAAAACTGTTTTTT. Amino acid sequence: CASSLGSAPATNEKLFF. V is TRBV6-6 and J is TRBJ1-4; no firm D call. Between the trimmed V and J ends, which lost 5 bases and 0 bases, there was a span of 16 bases. The germline CDR1 and CDR2 sequences are MNHNY and SVGAGI (reference sequence). The CDR3 loop spans 17 amino acids.

This chain joins TRBV29-1 and TRBJ2-6; TRBD2 aligns across 10 bases. Per germline, CDR1 SQVTM and CDR2 ANQGSEA. The CDR3 length is 18 residues. Losses at the gene ends were 0 bases for V and 0 bases for J; bases not matched to a gene: 5. DNA of the CDR3: TGCAGCGTTGAAGATCTAGCGGGAGTGGGCTCTGGGGCCAACGTCCTGACTTTC. Amino acids: CSVEDLAGVGSGANVLTF.

Worth noting for this clonotype: A much more abundant neighbour one base away suggests this may be a read error. The chain employs TRBV5-1 and TRBJ2-1, with 9 bases that match TRBD1. The CDR3 runs to 16 residues. V gave up 1 base and J gave up 0 bases; unmatched junction bases: 2. Germline CDR1 and CDR2: SGHRS and YFSETQ. The CDR3 nucleotides are TGCGCCAGCAGCTTGACAGGGGGCAACTCCTACAATGAGCAGTTCTTC. The encoded protein is CASSLTGGNSYNEQFF.

CDR3 protein: CPFGGQYF. DNA of the CDR3: TGCCCGTTCGGTGGGCAGTACTTC. The chain recombines TRBV20-1 with TRBJ2-7; no definite D call. CDR1 DFQATT and CDR2 SNEGSKA come from the germline V gene (reference sequence). The CDR3 is 8 amino acids.

This clonotype was seen only a few times. V gene TRBV7-9 combines with J gene TRBJ1-2, with a weak D call TRBD1 (5 bases). The CDR3 contains 13 residues. Germline assignment: CDR1 SEHNR and CDR2 FQNEAQ (reference sequence). The germline V and J ends were trimmed by 4 bases and 3 bases, with 9 bases remaining between them. CDR3 sequence reads: CASSSQDHYGYTF. DNA of the CDR3: TGTGCCAGCAGCTCACAGGACCACTATGGCTACACCTTC.

As DNA, the CDR3 is TGTGCCAGCAGCTTAGATCCGCGGTCACCCCTCCACTTT. Protein: CASSLDPRSPLHF. This chain links TRBV11-3 with TRBJ1-6; D ambiguous. This CDR3 has 13 residues. Germline V gene data show CDR1 as SGHNT and CDR2 as YENEEA. V dropped 0 bases and J dropped 10 bases, with 7 bases sitting between them.

This clonotype was recorded at least ten times. The rearrangement joins TRBV5-5 to TRBJ2-7; D may be TRBD1 or TRBD2 (6 bases each). The CDR3 contains 15 residues. V was pared by 0 bases and J by 5 bases, with 15 bases between. CDR1 is SGHKS, CDR2 YYEKEE, per germline (reference sequence). The CDR3: CASSLVGGRPDEQYF. As DNA, the CDR3 is TGTGCCAGCAGCTTGGTCGGGGGCCGACCCGACGAGCAGTACTTC. The full variable domain, with the rest looked up from reference TRBV5-5 and TRBJ2-7, is DAGVTQSPTHLIKTRGQQVTLRCSPISGHKSVSWYQQVLGQGPQFIFQYYEKEERGRGNFPDRFSARQFPNYSSELNVNALLLGDSALYLCASSLVGGRPDEQYFGPGTRLTVT.

The chain links TRBV7-3 to TRBJ1-2; no clear D. Germline CDR1 is SGHTA and CDR2 is FQGTGA. Deletions cut 1 base from V and 6 bases from J, with 6 bases between. This CDR3 spans 12 amino acids. Written as DNA, the CDR3 is TGTGCCAGCAGCTTAAATGGTGATGGCTACACCTTC. It yields the protein CASSLNGDGYTF.

Comment on this clonotype: The junction shows a germline mismatch at one end, possibly a read error. The chain carries TRBV27 and TRBJ2-1; D remains unclear. Germline V gives CDR1 MNHEY, CDR2 SMNVEV (reference sequence). This CDR3 spans 13 amino acids. The CDR3 region is CASSLSGELAVLF. CDR3 nucleotide sequence: TGTGCCAGCAGTTTATCAGGCGAACTGGCAGTTCTCTTC.

This chain links TRBV2 with TRBJ2-1; TRBD1 agrees at 11 bases. The V gene end was trimmed by 5 bases and the J gene end by 7 bases; junction bases not matched to a gene: 10. The CDR3 spans 16 residues. The germline CDR1 and CDR2 sequences are SNHLY and FYNNEI. The CDR3 reads CASSSVGQGASNEQFF. The CDR3 DNA sequence: TGTGCCAGCAGTTCCGTTGGACAGGGGGCATCAAATGAGCAGTTCTTC.

The rearrangement joins TRBV9 to TRBJ2-7; D possibly corresponds to TRBD1 (5 bases). This CDR3 is built from 14 residues. Germline loops: CDR1 SGDLS, CDR2 YYNGEE. V lost 0 bases to trimming and J lost 2 bases, with 9 bases between them. CDR3 nucleotide sequence: TGTGCCAGCAGCGTAGCTCAGGGTACCTACGAGCAGTACTTC. It encodes CASSVAQGTYEQYF.

This clonotype appeared many times. The V call is TRBV12-3 or TRBV12-4, the J call TRBJ2-3; D is possibly TRBD1 (5 bases). CDR3 size: 14 residues. V was clipped by 7 bases and J by 4 bases, with 15 bases between them. For the CDR3, the DNA is TGTGCCAGCACCCTTTACAGGTTGGCAGATACGCAGTATTTT. This translates into CASTLYRLADTQYF.

The chain has TRBV6-2 or TRBV6-3 and TRBJ2-3; TRBD1 might be the D (5 bases). Germline CDR1 reads MNHEY; CDR2 reads SVGEGT. Trimming removed 5 bases from V and 3 bases from J, with 12 bases in between. The CDR3 has 14 amino acids. CDR3 sequence (DNA): TGTGCCAGCAGTCGGACACCACTTACAGATACGCAGTATTTT. Amino acids: CASSRTPLTDTQYF.